This TCR beta chain came from a study of long-term antiretroviral therapy in people with HIV. Treated in the United States were all of the participants with HIV. Looked up from germline, CDR1 is WSHSY and CDR2 is SAAADI. Trimming took off 10 bases at V and 3 bases at J, with 10 bases between the two ends. This CDR3 spans 12 amino acids. Running of the v3.0 immunoSEQ assay took place at survey level. Clones were sequenced by immunoSEQ multiplex PCR, and TCRdb holds only the in-frame ones, with some missing. Of about 16,000 clones in the sample, roughly 80% are singletons; the top ten hold less than 14%. The table lists this clone with a count of one.

The chain carries TRBV10-2 and TRBJ1-5; D might be TRBD1 (6 bases). This clonotype was obtained from a woman aged 40-49 years with HIV. The sequencing here drew on unsorted PBMCs, taken 2.3 years after starting antiretroviral therapy. DNA for the CDR3: TGCGCCACCGGACAGTACAATCAGCCCCAGCATTTT. Protein product: CATGQYNQPQHF.